One sample yielded the 18 T cell receptor beta chains listed below, sequenced in a study of blood T cell repertoires in COVID-19 (dated by TCRdb to 2020 to 2021). The library came from the immunoSEQ multiplex PCR assay. Imported from immuneACCESS, the table was reduced by TCRdb to in-frame sequences with V and J called. These copies leave out some clones; in studies compared against another copy, an unresolved V gene accounts for under half, and the cause of the remainder is not known. The sample table shows 55,000 to 75,000 clones, and about 81% are seen once. The ten largest clones represent 9.2% of the sample. What was sequenced was peripheral blood. These receptor sequences come from a human donor in a cohort sampled during active COVID-19.

The V and J genes are TRBV6-4 and TRBJ2-1; 12 bases are a match to TRBD2. This CDR3 contains 16 residues. Trimming removed 4 bases from V and 0 bases from J; junction bases left unmatched: 1. Germline-derived CDR1 and CDR2 are MRHNA and SNTAGT. CDR3 in DNA: TGTGCCAGCAGTGCTAGCGGGAGGGCCTCCTACAATGAGCAGTTCTTC. Translated, it gives CASSASGRASYNEQFF.

The V call is TRBV7-2, the J call TRBJ2-7; 8 positions agree with TRBD2. Germline V gene sequence: CDR1 SGHTA, CDR2 FQGNSA. After removal of 2 bases from V and 7 bases from J, the junction contained 7 bases not matched to a gene. The CDR3 has 14 amino acids. As DNA, the CDR3 is TGTGCCAGCAGCTTAATGGCGGGGGGCGGAGAGCAGTACTTC. Its protein product is CASSLMAGGGEQYF. Looking up the rest from reference TRBV7-2 and TRBJ2-7 gives the full variable domain: GAGVSQSPSNKVTEKGKDVELRCDPISGHTALYWYRQSLGQGLEFLIYFQGNSAPDKSGLPSDRFSAERTGGSVSTLTIQRTQQEDSAVYLCASSLMAGGGEQYFGPGTRLTVT.

V gene TRBV6-1 combines with J gene TRBJ2-7; 14 bases line up with TRBD2. Unmatched junction bases numbered 3, after V lost 3 bases and J lost 5 bases. CDR1 is MNHNS and CDR2 is SASEGT in the germline V gene. The CDR3 is 15 amino acids. The CDR3: CASSELGLAGDEQYF. The CDR3 nucleotides are TGTGCCAGCAGTGAGCTGGGACTAGCGGGAGACGAGCAGTACTTC.

This clone appeared a few times. This chain uses TRBV30 with TRBJ1-2; possible D gene TRBD1, 6 bases. Trimming left V 0 bases short and J 4 bases short, with 27 bases between. Germline CDR1 is GTSNPN and CDR2 is SVGIG (reference sequence). This CDR3 region has 19 residues. The CDR3, as DNA: TGTGCCTGGAGTGTTTACCGAGACACACCCGTAAGGACAGCCTATGGCTACACCTTC. Its translation is CAWSVYRDTPVRTAYGYTF.

The V gene is TRBV19, the J gene TRBJ2-2, with 7 bases identical to TRBD2. This CDR3 has 15 residues. The V and J ends lost 9 bases and 4 bases, in that order; junction bases with no gene match: 11. Germline V gene lookup returns CDR1 LNHDA and CDR2 SQIVND (reference sequence). In nucleotides, the CDR3 is TGTGCCAGCCGACTAGCATCAAGTGTCACCGGGGAGCTGTTTTTT. It codes for CASRLASSVTGELFF.

This clone has more than one count but fewer than ten. The rearrangement links TRBV7-9 to TRBJ1-3, with D possibly TRBD1 on 5 matching bases. Germline V gene sequence: CDR1 SEHNR, CDR2 FQNEAQ (reference sequence). CDR3 length: 13 residues. Trimming shortened V by 11 bases and J by 2 bases, and 13 bases separated the two germline ends. Here the CDR3 reads CASREHTGNTIYF. Here the CDR3 DNA reads TGTGCCTCCAGGGAACACACTGGAAACACCATATATTTT.

The rearrangement joins TRBV9 to TRBJ2-7; 7 bases align to TRBD1. The CDR3 consists of 13 residues. V shed 4 bases, J shed 6 bases, and the junction held 7 bases outside the gene matches. Germline V gene lookup returns CDR1 SGDLS and CDR2 YYNGEE. The CDR3 region has the DNA TGTGCCAGCAGCTTCCGGACAGGCACCGAGCAGTACTTC. Amino acids: CASSFRTGTEQYF. Looking up the rest from reference TRBV9 and TRBJ2-7 gives the full variable domain: DSGVTQTPKHLITATGQRVTLRCSPRSGDLSVYWYQQSLDQGLQFLIQYYNGEERAKGNILERFSAQQFPDLHSELNLSSLELGDSALYFCASSFRTGTEQYFGPGTRLTVT.

This chain links TRBV6-2 or TRBV6-3 with TRBJ2-7; tentative D call: TRBD2 (5 bases). V lost 7 bases, J lost 3 bases, and 19 bases lay in between. Germline CDR1 is MNHEY and CDR2 is SVGEGT. The CDR3 is made up of 15 amino acids. The CDR3 is CASTPLSDVFYEQYF. The CDR3 bases are TGTGCCAGCACCCCACTTAGCGACGTTTTCTACGAGCAGTACTTC.

V and J are TRBV28 and TRBJ1-2; D gene unclear. The CDR3 consists of 15 residues. The germline V gene has CDR1 MDHEN and CDR2 SYDVKM. The V end was cut by 1 base, the J end by 0 bases, with 9 bases between. The CDR3 reads CASSLLGSTNYGYTF. In DNA, the CDR3 is TGTGCCAGCAGTTTATTGGGCAGCACTAACTATGGCTACACCTTC.

The chain combines TRBV7-9 with TRBJ2-5; no clear D. Trimming shortened V by 2 bases and J by 2 bases, and 12 bases separated the two germline ends. The CDR3 is made up of 15 amino acids. Germline-derived CDR1 and CDR2 are SEHNR and FQNEAQ (reference sequence). The CDR3 is CASSLSRSAQETQYF. In DNA, the CDR3 is TGTGCCAGCAGCTTATCTAGGTCAGCGCAAGAGACCCAGTACTTC.

The rearrangement links TRBV2 to TRBJ1-3, with 9 bases matching TRBD1. The trim removed 6 bases at V and 2 bases at J, leaving 5 bases unmatched. Germline CDR1 SNHLY, CDR2 FYNNEI. The CDR3 totals 15 residues. The CDR3 bases are TGTGCCAGCAGGGGACAGGGAGTGACTGGAAACACCATATATTTT. It is translated as CASRGQGVTGNTIYF.

The chain couples TRBV5-1 to TRBJ2-7; TRBD1 is a possible D gene (6 bases). Germline V CDR1 and CDR2: SGHRS, YFSETQ. This CDR3 has 16 amino acids. V was cut by 0 bases and J by 3 bases, with 16 bases left in between. The CDR3 protein is CASSLDAGTSRYEQYF. CDR3 DNA sequence: TGCGCCAGCAGCTTGGACGCCGGGACATCTCGCTACGAGCAGTACTTC.

CDR3 in DNA: TGTGCCAGCAGCTTTGGGACTAGCGGGAGGAGGAGGGGAGAGACCCAGTACTTC. Encoded protein: CASSFGTSGRRRGETQYF. The chain recombines TRBV5-6 with TRBJ2-5; 15 bases agree with TRBD2. This CDR3 has 18 residues. The trim removed 2 bases at V and 4 bases at J, leaving 9 bases unmatched. Germline V gene data show CDR1 as SGHDT and CDR2 as YYEEEE.

The chain carries TRBV4-1 and TRBJ2-7, with TRBD2 matching over 7 bases. This CDR3 has 17 amino acids. Trimming at V came to 2 bases and at J to 6 bases, leaving 16 bases not matched to a gene. Per the germline V gene, CDR1 is MGHRA and CDR2 is YSYEKL. CDR3 in DNA: TGCGCCAGCAGCCAACCTGTGAGGGCGGGGGAAGGTGCCGAGCAGTACTTC. Protein: CASSQPVRAGEGAEQYF.

This chain joins TRBV3-1 (or the pseudogene TRBV3-2) and TRBJ2-1, with 9 nucleotides matching TRBD2. With 0 bases clipped from V and 7 bases from J, the junction kept 10 bases outside the gene matches. Per the germline V gene, CDR1 is LGHDT and CDR2 is YNNKEL (reference sequence). This CDR3 comprises 17 residues. CDR3 sequence: CASSQDLVAGVWNEQFF. CDR3 nucleotide sequence: TGTGCCAGCAGCCAAGATCTGGTAGCGGGAGTGTGGAATGAGCAGTTCTTC.

This chain joins TRBV28 and TRBJ2-5; D perhaps matches TRBD1 (6 bases). Germline CDR1 and CDR2: MDHEN and SYDVKM. Deletions cut 3 bases from V and 5 bases from J, with 13 bases between. The CDR3 spans 14 residues. The DNA of the CDR3 is TGTGCCAGCAGTTTCGGCAGGGGTTGGGAGACCCAGTACTTC. It specifies CASSFGRGWETQYF.

The J gene is TRBJ2-7, the V gene TRBV10-3; D possibly corresponds to TRBD1 (6 bases). Germline V gene lookup returns CDR1 ENHRY and CDR2 SYGVKD. This CDR3 has 13 residues. Trimming shortened V by 8 bases and J by 2 bases, and 13 bases separated the two germline ends. The CDR3 nucleotides are TGTGCCATCGGCACCGGGACAACCTACGAGCAGTACTTC. This encodes CAIGTGTTYEQYF.

The rearrangement joins TRBV9 to TRBJ2-2; TRBD1 is a possible D gene (6 bases). V lost 3 bases and J 4 bases, leaving 16 bases between the germline ends. CDR1 SGDLS and CDR2 YYNGEE come from the germline V gene. The CDR3 totals 16 residues. The CDR3 DNA reads TGTGCCAGCAGCGCCTTACAGGGAAGCTTCACCGGGGAGCTGTTTTTT. Translated: CASSALQGSFTGELFF.